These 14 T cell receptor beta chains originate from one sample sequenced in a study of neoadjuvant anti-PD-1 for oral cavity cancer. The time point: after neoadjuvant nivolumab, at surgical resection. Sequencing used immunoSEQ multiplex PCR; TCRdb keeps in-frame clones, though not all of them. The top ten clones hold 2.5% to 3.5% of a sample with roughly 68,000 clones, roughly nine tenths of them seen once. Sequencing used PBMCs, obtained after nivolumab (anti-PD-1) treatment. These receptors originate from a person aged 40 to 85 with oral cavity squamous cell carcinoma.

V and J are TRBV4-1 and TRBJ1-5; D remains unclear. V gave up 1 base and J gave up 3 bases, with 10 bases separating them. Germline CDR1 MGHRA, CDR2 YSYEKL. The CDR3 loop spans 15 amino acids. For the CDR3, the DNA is TGCGCCAGCAGCCAAGGCCAGACAACCAATCAGCCCCAGCATTTT. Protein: CASSQGQTTNQPQHF.

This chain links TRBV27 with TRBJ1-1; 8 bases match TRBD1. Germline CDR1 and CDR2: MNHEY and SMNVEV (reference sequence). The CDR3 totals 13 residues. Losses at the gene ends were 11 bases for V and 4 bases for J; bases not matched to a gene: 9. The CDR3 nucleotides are TGTGCCTCAGCGGACAGGGCGCTCACTGAAGCTTTCTTT. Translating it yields CASADRALTEAFF.

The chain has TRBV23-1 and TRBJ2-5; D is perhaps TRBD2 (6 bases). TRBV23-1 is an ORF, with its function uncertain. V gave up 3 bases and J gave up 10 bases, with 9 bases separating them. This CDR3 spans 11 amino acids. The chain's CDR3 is CASSQAGYQYF. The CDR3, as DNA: TGCGCCAGCAGTCAGGCGGGGTACCAGTACTTC.

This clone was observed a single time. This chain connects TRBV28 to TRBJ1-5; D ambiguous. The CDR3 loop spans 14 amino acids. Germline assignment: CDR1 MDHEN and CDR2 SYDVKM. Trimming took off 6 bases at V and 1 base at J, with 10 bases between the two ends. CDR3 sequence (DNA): TGTGCCAGCAGGACCGAATGGAGCAATCAGCCCCAGCATTTT. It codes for CASRTEWSNQPQHF. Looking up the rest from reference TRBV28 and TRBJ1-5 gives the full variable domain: DVKVTQSSRYLVKRTGEKVFLECVQDMDHENMFWYRQDPGLGLRLIYFSYDVKMKEKGDIPEGYSVSREKKERFSLILESASTNQTSMYLCASRTEWSNQPQHFGDGTRLSIL.

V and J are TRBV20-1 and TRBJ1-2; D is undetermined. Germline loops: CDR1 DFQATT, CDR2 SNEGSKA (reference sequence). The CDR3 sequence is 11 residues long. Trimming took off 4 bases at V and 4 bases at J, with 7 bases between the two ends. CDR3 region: CSANDSYGYTF. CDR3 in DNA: TGCAGTGCTAATGACTCCTATGGCTACACCTTC.

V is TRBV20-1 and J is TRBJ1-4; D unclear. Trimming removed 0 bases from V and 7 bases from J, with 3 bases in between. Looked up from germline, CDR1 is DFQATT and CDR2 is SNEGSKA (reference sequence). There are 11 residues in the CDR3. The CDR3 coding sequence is TGCAGTGCTAGAGATCGTGAAAAACTGTTTTTT. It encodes CSARDREKLFF.

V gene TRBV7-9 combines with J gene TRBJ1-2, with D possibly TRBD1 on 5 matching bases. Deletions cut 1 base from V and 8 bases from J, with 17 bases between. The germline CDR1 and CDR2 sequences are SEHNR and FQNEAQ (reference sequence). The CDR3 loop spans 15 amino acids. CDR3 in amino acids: CASSLVVGQGGGYTF. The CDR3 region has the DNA TGTGCCAGCAGCTTAGTTGTGGGGCAGGGTGGAGGCTACACCTTC.

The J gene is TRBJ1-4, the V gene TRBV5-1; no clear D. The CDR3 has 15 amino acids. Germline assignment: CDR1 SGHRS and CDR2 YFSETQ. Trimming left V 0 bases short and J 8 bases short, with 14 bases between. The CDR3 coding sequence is TGCGCCAGCAGCTTGGGATCCGGGGTAGACGAAAAACTGTTTTTT. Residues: CASSLGSGVDEKLFF.

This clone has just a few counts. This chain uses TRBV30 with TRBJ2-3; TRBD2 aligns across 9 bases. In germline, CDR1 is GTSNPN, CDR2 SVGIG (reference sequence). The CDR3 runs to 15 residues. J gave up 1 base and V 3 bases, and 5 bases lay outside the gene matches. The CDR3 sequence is CAWRASGTGTDTQYF. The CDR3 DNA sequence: TGTGCCTGGAGGGCTAGCGGGACTGGCACAGATACGCAGTATTTT.

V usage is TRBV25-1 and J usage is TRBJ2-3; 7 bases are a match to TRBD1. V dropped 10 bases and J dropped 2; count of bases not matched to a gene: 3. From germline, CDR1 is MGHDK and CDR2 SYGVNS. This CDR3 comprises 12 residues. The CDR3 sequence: CATQGNTDTQYF. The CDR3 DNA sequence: TGTGCCACACAGGGGAACACAGATACGCAGTATTTT.

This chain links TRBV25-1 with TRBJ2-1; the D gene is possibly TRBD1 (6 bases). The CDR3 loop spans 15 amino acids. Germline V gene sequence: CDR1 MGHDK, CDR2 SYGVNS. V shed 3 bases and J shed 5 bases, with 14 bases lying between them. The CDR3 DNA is TGTGCCAGCAGTGATTCCGGGACACTTAACAATGAGCAGTTCTTC. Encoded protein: CASSDSGTLNNEQFF.

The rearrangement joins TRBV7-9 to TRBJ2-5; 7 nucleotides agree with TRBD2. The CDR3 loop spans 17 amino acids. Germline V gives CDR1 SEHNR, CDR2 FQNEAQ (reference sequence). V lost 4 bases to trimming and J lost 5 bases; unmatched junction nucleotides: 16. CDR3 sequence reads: CASSSVGSGLRWETQYF. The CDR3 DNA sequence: TGTGCCAGCAGCTCCGTTGGTAGCGGGCTCAGATGGGAGACCCAGTACTTC.

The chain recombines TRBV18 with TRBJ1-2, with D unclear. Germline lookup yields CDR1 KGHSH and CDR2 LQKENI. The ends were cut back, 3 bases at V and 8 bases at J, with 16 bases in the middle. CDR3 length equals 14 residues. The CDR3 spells CASSPGARGNGYTF. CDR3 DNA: TGTGCCAGCTCACCGGGAGCTCGCGGTAACGGCTACACCTTC.

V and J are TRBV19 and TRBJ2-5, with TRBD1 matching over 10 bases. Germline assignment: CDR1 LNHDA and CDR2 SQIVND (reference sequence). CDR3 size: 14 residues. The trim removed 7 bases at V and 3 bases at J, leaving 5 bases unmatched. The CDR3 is CASTTGTGEETQYF. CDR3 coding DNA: TGTGCCAGTACCACCGGGACAGGGGAAGAGACCCAGTACTTC. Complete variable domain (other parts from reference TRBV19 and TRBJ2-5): DGGITQSPKYLFRKEGQNVTLSCEQNLNHDAMYWYRQDPGQGLRLIYYSQIVNDFQKGDIAEGYSVSREKKESFPLTVTSAQKNPTAFYLCASTTGTGEETQYFGPGTRLLVL.